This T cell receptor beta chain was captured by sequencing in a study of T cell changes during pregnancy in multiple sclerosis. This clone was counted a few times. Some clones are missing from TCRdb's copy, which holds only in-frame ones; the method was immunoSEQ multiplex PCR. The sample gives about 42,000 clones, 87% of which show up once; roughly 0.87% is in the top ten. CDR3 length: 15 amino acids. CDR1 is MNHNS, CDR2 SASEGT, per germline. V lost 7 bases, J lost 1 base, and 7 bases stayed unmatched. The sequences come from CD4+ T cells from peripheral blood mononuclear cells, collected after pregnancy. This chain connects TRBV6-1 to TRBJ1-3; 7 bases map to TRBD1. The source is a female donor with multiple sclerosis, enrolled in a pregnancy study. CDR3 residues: CASTKGGQSGNTIYF. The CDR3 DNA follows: TGTGCCAGCACCAAGGGGGGACAGTCTGGAAACACCATATATTTT.